Each of the 31 T cell receptor beta chains below was sequenced from the same sample in a study of regulatory T cells in long-lasting Graves disease. HTBI primers from iRepertoire and Arm-PCR of CDR3 regions yielded the TCR beta libraries. In TCRdb, the multiplex PCR reads were re-called with MiXCR into one record per CDR3 protein. The data hold 550,000 to 650,000 distinct CDR3 sequences, with 16% observed a single time. Specified time point: newly diagnosed GD, antithyroid drugs for less than 3 months. With RNA extracted from PBMCs as input, the TCR library was made. The sample also formed part of further work on T cells in Graves' hyperthyroidism and ophthalmopathy.

The sample here was peripheral blood mononuclear cells (PBMCs), taken at new diagnosis, from a patient treated with antithyroid drugs. The receptors come from a man between 18 and 35 years old with Graves disease.

This clonotype was counted between two and nine times. This rearrangement joins TRBV27 to TRBJ2-3, with TRBD2 as a possible D gene (6 bases). The J call may be faulty, since TRBJ2-7 better matches the DNA end. CDR3 size: 15 residues. Germline CDR1 reads MNHEY; CDR2 reads SMNVEV (reference sequence). For the CDR3, the DNA is TGTGCCAGCAGTTACCAGGCGGGACGATCCTACGAGCAGTACTTC. It translates to CASSYQAGRSYEQYF.

This clonotype has ten or more counts. In DNA, the CDR3 is TGCGCCAGCAGCTTCAATCGACAGAACACTGAAGCTTTCTTT. Translating gives CASSFNRQNTEAFF. J is TRBJ1-1 and V is TRBV5-1; D is ambiguous. The V and J ends lost 2 bases and 1 base respectively, with 9 bases between them. The CDR3 consists of 14 residues. From germline, CDR1 is SGHRS and CDR2 YFSETQ.

The sample holds a few counts of this clonotype. The chain uses TRBV3-1 and TRBJ2-2, with D unresolved. CDR3 size: 15 residues. In germline, CDR1 is LGHDT, CDR2 YNNKEL (reference sequence). Trimming shortened V by 2 bases and J by 2 bases, and 9 bases separated the two germline ends. The CDR3: CASSQRSYNTGELFF. The CDR3, as DNA: TGTGCCAGCAGCCAACGCAGTTATAACACCGGGGAGCTGTTTTTT. The full variable domain, completed using reference TRBV3-1 and TRBJ2-2, is DTAVSQTPKYLVTQMGNDKSIKCEQNLGHDTMYWYKQDSKKFLKIMFSYNNKELIINETVPNRFSPKSPDKAHLNLHINSLELGDSAVYFCASSQRSYNTGELFFGEGSRLTVL.

This clonotype was observed at least ten times. The J gene is TRBJ1-4, the V gene TRBV30, with 7 bases lining up with TRBD1. Germline V lookup: CDR1 GTSNPN, CDR2 SVGIG (reference sequence). Losses at the gene ends were 3 bases for V and 5 bases for J; bases not matched to a gene: 6. This CDR3 contains 14 residues. CDR3 DNA sequence: TGTGCCTGGAGGCTGGGACAGCAAAATGAAAAACTGTTTTTT. This codes for CAWRLGQQNEKLFF.

This clonotype was counted many times. The chain carries TRBV12-3 or TRBV12-4 and TRBJ2-7; 11 bases line up with TRBD1. This CDR3 spans 14 amino acids. Unmatched junction bases numbered 6, after V lost 5 bases and J lost 6 bases. CDR3 nucleotide sequence: TGTGCCAGCAGTCTCACGGACAGGGGGCTCGAGCAGTACTTC. The encoded protein is CASSLTDRGLEQYF.

This chain links TRBV18 with TRBJ1-1, with a tentative D call TRBD1 (5 bases). Germline V CDR1 and CDR2: KGHSH, LQKENI. This CDR3 has 17 amino acids. The ends were cut back, 2 bases at V and 6 bases at J, with 22 bases in the middle. The CDR3 spells CASSPRARRDAGPEAFF. The CDR3 DNA is TGTGCCAGCTCACCAAGGGCCCGAAGGGATGCGGGGCCTGAAGCTTTCTTT.

A note on this clonotype: An end of the junction does not agree with germline; a read error may underlie this. The CDR3 DNA is TGTGCCAGCAGTACCCGACAGGGTCCCTACGAGCGGTACTTC. This translates into CASSTRQGPYERYF. The chain is built from TRBV12-3 or TRBV12-4 and TRBJ2-7; 7 nucleotides agree with TRBD1. The CDR3 has 14 residues.

This clonotype was observed many times. Compared with germline, one end of the junction differs, possibly owing to a read error. The chain has TRBV5-1 and TRBJ2-5; 11 bases map to TRBD2. The CDR3 contains 15 residues. CDR1 SGHRS and CDR2 YFSETQ come from the germline V gene. The CDR3 DNA is TGTGCCAGCAGTTTAGCGGGAGGGCCGGGAGAGACCCAGTACTTC. This gives the protein CASSLAGGPGETQYF.

This clonotype was counted ten times or more. The chain uses TRBV28 and TRBJ1-5; 8 nucleotides match TRBD1. CDR3 length: 17 amino acids. Germline CDR1 and CDR2: MDHEN and SYDVKM. V shed 6 bases and J 3 bases; nucleotides not matched to a gene: 13. The CDR3 here is CASRLASGTGTNQPQHF. DNA of the CDR3: TGTGCCAGCAGGCTCGCGTCCGGGACAGGCACCAATCAGCCCCAGCATTTT.

At least ten counts were recorded for this clonotype. A read error may produce the germline difference seen at one junction end. The chain uses TRBV28 and TRBJ2-3, with D maybe TRBD1 (5 bases). The CDR3 runs to 15 residues. Germline lookup yields CDR1 MDHEN and CDR2 SYDVKM. The CDR3 reads CVSSFTGHSTDTQYF. In DNA, the CDR3 is TGTGTCAGCAGTTTCACAGGCCATAGCACAGATACGCAGTATTTT. Full variable domain (remainder filled in from reference TRBV28 and TRBJ2-3): DVKVTQSSRYLVKRTGEKVFLECVQDMDHENMFWYRQDPGLGLRLIYFSYDVKMKEKGDIPEGYSVSREKKERFSLILESASTNQTSMYLCVSSFTGHSTDTQYFGPGTRLTVL.

The table lists this clonotype with a few counts. The rearrangement uses TRBV27 and TRBJ2-1, with 8 bases aligning to TRBD2. The CDR3 totals 15 residues. CDR1 is MNHEY and CDR2 is SMNVEV in the germline V gene (reference sequence). Trimming took 4 bases from V and 8 from J; bases not matched to a gene: 10. The CDR3 loop reads CASSSAGAESDEQFF. CDR3 bases: TGTGCCAGCAGTTCAGCGGGAGCTGAGTCAGATGAGCAGTTCTTC.

This clonotype occurred many times. CDR3 DNA: TGTGCCAGCAGTGAAGGGGGACTAGCGGGAGATTATGAGCAGTTCTTC. The encoded protein is CASSEGGLAGDYEQFF. The V call is TRBV2, the J call TRBJ2-1; TRBD2 matches at 14 bases. The germline V gene encodes CDR1 SNHLY and CDR2 FYNNEI. The CDR3 has 16 residues. J was trimmed by 8 bases and V by 1 base; bases with no gene match: 4.

Comment on this clonotype: Being one base from a much bigger clone, this may be a read error. The genes are TRBV12-3 or TRBV12-4 and TRBJ1-1, with D uncertain. The ends were cut back, 7 bases at V and 6 bases at J, with 12 bases in the middle. The CDR3 loop spans 12 amino acids. The DNA of the CDR3 is TGTGCCAGCACCATTGGGTGGTCTGAAGCTTTCTTT. This sequence encodes CASTIGWSEAFF.

The sample holds a few counts of this clonotype. The chain couples TRBV13 to TRBJ1-1; perhaps TRBD1 as D (6 bases). This CDR3 contains 14 residues. The germline gives CDR1 PRHDT, CDR2 FYEKMQ (reference sequence). Trimming shortened V by 7 bases and J by 1 base, and 13 bases separated the two germline ends. This CDR3 is CASTRGGPNTEAFF. The CDR3 DNA is TGTGCCAGCACCCGGGGGGGCCCGAACACTGAAGCTTTCTTT. Using reference TRBV13 and TRBJ1-1 for the parts outside the CDR3, the full variable domain is AAGVIQSPRHLIKEKRETATLKCYPIPRHDTVYWYQQGPGQDPQFLISFYEKMQSDKGSIPDRFSAQQFSDYHSELNMSSLELGDSALYFCASTRGGPNTEAFFGQGTRLTVV.

This clonotype was seen many times. The V gene is TRBV18, the J gene TRBJ2-1, with D perhaps matching TRBD2 (6 bases). Trimming left V 1 base short and J 5 bases short, with 9 bases between. Germline loops: CDR1 KGHSH, CDR2 LQKENI. The CDR3 totals 14 residues. CDR3 DNA: TGTGCCAGCTCACCACGGGCGGGGAACAATGAGCAGTTCTTC. Translated: CASSPRAGNNEQFF.

The chain joins TRBV7-6 to TRBJ1-4; D uncertain. In germline, CDR1 is SGHVS, CDR2 FNYEAQ. The V and J ends lost 5 bases and 4 bases respectively, with 8 bases between them. The CDR3 loop spans 13 amino acids. The CDR3 DNA sequence: TGTGCCAGCAGCCTGGGGTTTAATGAAAAACTGTTTTTT. The encoded protein is CASSLGFNEKLFF.

About this clonotype itself: Since a much larger clone is just one base distant, this may be a read error. The V gene is TRBV3-1, the J gene TRBJ2-4, with 13 bases aligning to TRBD2. Germline lookup yields CDR1 LGHDT and CDR2 YNNKEL (reference sequence). The CDR3 length is 14 residues. This CDR3 is CASSPGLAGREQSF. As DNA, the CDR3 is TGTGCCAGCAGCCCGGGACTAGCGGGAAGAGAGCAGTCCTTC.

The gene calls are TRBV10-3 and TRBJ1-2; D not resolved. The CDR3 runs 12 residues. CDR1 is ENHRY and CDR2 is SYGVKD in the germline V gene. V gave up 4 bases and J gave up 6 bases, with 9 bases separating them. The CDR3 DNA reads TGTGCCATCAGTGGGGCCCTAAATGGCTACACCTTC. Protein product: CAISGALNGYTF.

This clonotype was seen many times. The V gene is TRBV27, the J gene TRBJ2-3; TRBD2 matches 15 bases. The CDR3 extends over 15 amino acids. Germline trimming cut 4 bases from V and 4 bases from J; bases unmatched to any gene: 0. CDR1 is MNHEY, CDR2 SMNVEV, per germline (reference sequence). The CDR3 DNA follows: TGTGCCAGCAGTTGGACTAGCGGGAGGGCAGATACGCAGTATTTT. Its translation is CASSWTSGRADTQYF.

This clonotype was recorded at least ten times. V is TRBV11-2 and J is TRBJ2-3; 7 bases line up with TRBD1. V dropped 0 bases and J dropped 0; count of bases not matched to a gene: 6. Germline loops: CDR1 SGHAT, CDR2 FQNNGV. The CDR3 runs to 17 residues. CDR3 residues: CASSLDRTGASTDTQYF. For the CDR3, the DNA is TGTGCCAGCAGCTTAGATCGAACAGGGGCTAGCACAGATACGCAGTATTTT.

V gene TRBV3-1 combines with J gene TRBJ2-7; no reliable D call. Germline CDR1 and CDR2: LGHDT and YNNKEL (reference sequence). The CDR3 extends over 12 amino acids. V was pared by 6 bases and J by 7 bases, with 13 bases between. The CDR3 here is CASSSNWEEQYF. The CDR3 DNA reads as TGTGCCAGCAGTTCAAACTGGGAAGAGCAGTACTTC.

This chain links TRBV6-1 with TRBJ2-7; D is unclear. The CDR3 totals 13 residues. CDR1 is MNHNS, CDR2 SASEGT, per germline. V lost 5 bases and J lost 12, with 20 bases in between. CDR3 protein: CASSPHDISLLYF. CDR3 nucleotide sequence: TGTGCCAGCAGTCCCCACGACATTTCCCTTCTGTACTTC.

This clonotype was recorded at least ten times. The chain couples TRBV10-1 to TRBJ2-5, with D maybe TRBD1 (5 bases). The CDR3 contains 14 residues. Germline V CDR1 and CDR2: WNHNN, SYGVQD (reference sequence). V was clipped by 5 bases and J by 1 base, with 11 bases between them. The CDR3 DNA reads TGCGCCAGCAGTCTTGGACACCTCCAAGAGACCCAGTACTTC. Its protein product is CASSLGHLQETQYF.

In the case of this clonotype: With a far larger clone one base away, a read error is the likely cause. The chain carries TRBV30 and TRBJ2-1; D may be TRBD1 (6 bases). The germline V and J ends were trimmed by 2 bases and 10 bases, with 15 bases remaining between them. The CDR3 runs 13 residues. The germline gives CDR1 GTSNPN, CDR2 SVGIG (reference sequence). The CDR3 loop is CAWSRTDSYEQFF. The CDR3 DNA sequence: TGTGCCTGGAGTAGGACGGACAGCTACGAGCAGTTCTTC.

In its sample, this clonotype was seen many times. The chain joins TRBV2 to TRBJ2-3, with D unresolved. Germline CDR1 and CDR2: SNHLY and FYNNEI. V was shortened by 8 bases and J by 4 bases, with 10 bases between the two germline ends. This CDR3 spans 12 amino acids. Written as DNA, the CDR3 is TGTGCCAGCCCCTCCGAGGCAGATACGCAGTATTTT. It yields the protein CASPSEADTQYF. Looking up the rest from reference TRBV2 and TRBJ2-3 gives the full variable domain: EPEVTQTPSHQVTQMGQEVILRCVPISNHLYFYWYRQILGQKVEFLVSFYNNEISEKSEIFDDQFSVERPDGSNFTLKIRSTKLEDSAMYFCASPSEADTQYFGPGTRLTVL.

This clonotype was picked up many times. The gene calls are TRBV6-1 and TRBJ2-1; TRBD2 matches 7 bases. Germline V gives CDR1 MNHNS, CDR2 SASEGT. This CDR3 is built from 15 residues. V lost 2 bases, J lost 10 bases, and 11 bases stayed unmatched. CDR3 coding DNA: TGTGCCAGCAGTGAAAACTACGGGGGAGGGTTCGAGCAGTTCTTC. It specifies CASSENYGGGFEQFF.

This clonotype was detected many times. This chain uses TRBV10-2 with TRBJ2-5; a possible D gene is TRBD2 (6 bases). CDR1 is WSHSY and CDR2 is SAAADI in the germline V gene. The CDR3 sequence is 14 residues long. V was trimmed by 4 bases and J by 2 bases, leaving 11 bases between them. CDR3 loop: CASSAREAQETQYF. The CDR3 DNA reads TGCGCCAGCAGTGCGCGGGAAGCTCAAGAGACCCAGTACTTC.

This clonotype was seen many times. The V call is TRBV9, the J call TRBJ1-1; D is unclear. The CDR3 length is 13 residues. Trimming took off 10 bases at V and 0 bases at J, with 13 bases between the two ends. Germline V gene lookup returns CDR1 SGDLS and CDR2 YYNGEE. Here the CDR3 DNA reads TGTGCCGGCTCTAAGTTAATGAACACTGAAGCTTTCTTT. This translates into CAGSKLMNTEAFF.

On this clonotype itself: Because it lacks the conserved phenylalanine or tryptophan at the end, this CDR3 is likely a read error. The gene calls are TRBV6-1 and TRBJ1-1; no firm D call. Germline CDR1 reads MNHNS; CDR2 reads SASEGT. V lost 2 bases to trimming and J lost 4 bases, with 14 bases between them. This CDR3 region has 15 residues. CDR3 protein: CASSEWVEGGTEAFP. The CDR3 DNA is TGTGCCAGCAGTGAATGGGTTGAGGGAGGCACTGAAGCTTTCCCT.

This clonotype came up many times. V is TRBV3-1 and J is TRBJ2-1; a weak D match, TRBD2 (6 bases). CDR3 length: 15 residues. Per the germline V gene, CDR1 is LGHDT and CDR2 is YNNKEL (reference sequence). Trimming took off 8 bases at V and 0 bases at J, with 14 bases between the two ends. The CDR3 sequence is CASSPTRSSYNEQFF. DNA for the CDR3: TGTGCCAGCTCACCGACTAGAAGCTCCTACAATGAGCAGTTCTTC.

This clonotype showed up many times. The CDR3 coding sequence is TGCAGCGTTGCTAGCGGGAGAGCAGATACGCAGTATTTT. Protein: CSVASGRADTQYF. J is TRBJ2-3 and V is TRBV29-1; TRBD2 matches at 10 bases. The length of the CDR3 is 13 residues. V lost 4 bases to trimming and J lost 4 bases; unmatched junction nucleotides: 2. Per the germline V gene, CDR1 is SQVTM and CDR2 is ANQGSEA.